This passage covers 19 T cell receptor beta chains from one sample sequenced in a study of human T cells and chemical hapten exposure. One entry per CDR3 protein, called by TCRdb with MiXCR from the RACE reads. The table has roughly 150,000 distinct CDR3 sequences, around a quarter seen once. Time point defined: patch test 3, about 24 weeks after DPC sensitization. Stated treatment: therapeutic diphenylcyclopropenone sensitization with weekly scalp DPC. Material: whole blood, obtained in connection with sensitization to the hapten diphenylcyclopropenone (DPC). Receptors were obtained from a young woman with alopecia areata. Some clones in this sample may be carry-over from other donors' samples.

In this sample, this clonotype turned up a few times. This sequence joins TRBV4-2 and TRBJ1-1; tentative D call: TRBD1 (5 bases). The CDR3 spans 15 residues. In germline, CDR1 is LGHNA, CDR2 YNFKEQ. V was clipped by 5 bases and J by 6 bases, with 19 bases between them. The CDR3 coding sequence is TGTGCCAGCAGCTCACGGGGGGGGGATGTAGCTGAAGCTTTCTTT. It yields the protein CASSSRGGDVAEAFF.

The J gene is TRBJ2-1, the V gene TRBV5-4; TRBD2 aligns across 15 bases. This CDR3 has 16 amino acids. V was pared by 4 bases and J by 9 bases, with 8 bases of the junction left unmatched. The germline gives CDR1 SGHNT, CDR2 YYREEE (reference sequence). This CDR3 is CASSRGLAGGRSEQFF. The CDR3 DNA is TGTGCCAGCAGCCGAGGACTAGCGGGAGGGCGGAGTGAGCAGTTCTTC.

This chain uses TRBV10-3 with TRBJ2-7; weak D call: TRBD1 (7 bases). The CDR3 is 16 residues long. CDR1 is ENHRY, CDR2 SYGVKD, per germline. The V end was cut by 4 bases, the J end by 1 base, with 17 bases between. CDR3 bases: TGTGCCATCAGTGGGTACAGGGGACTCGAGTCCTACGAGCAGTACTTC. This encodes CAISGYRGLESYEQYF.

In its sample, this clonotype was seen a few times. The chain carries TRBV9 and TRBJ1-5, with TRBD1 as a possible D gene (5 bases). From germline, CDR1 is SGDLS and CDR2 YYNGEE. With 0 bases removed from V and 9 bases from J, the gap between germline ends came to 13 bases. The CDR3 is 14 residues long. The CDR3 here is CASSVGDGLGPQHF. CDR3 nucleotide sequence: TGTGCCAGCAGCGTAGGGGACGGCCTGGGGCCCCAGCATTTT.

This clonotype was found many times. The rearrangement links TRBV7-9 to TRBJ2-1; D gene ambiguous. Germline assignment: CDR1 SEHNR and CDR2 FQNEAQ (reference sequence). The CDR3 loop spans 12 amino acids. Trimming removed 5 bases from V and 7 bases from J, with 9 bases in between. The CDR3 spells CASSIERNEQFF. The CDR3 DNA is TGTGCCAGCAGCATTGAGAGAAATGAGCAGTTCTTC.

The chain uses TRBV10-3 and TRBJ1-5; D gene unclear. The V gene lost 3 bases and the J gene lost 0 bases, with 9 bases spanning the gap. The CDR3 is 15 amino acids. Germline CDR1 reads ENHRY; CDR2 reads SYGVKD. The CDR3 sequence: CAISDAGNSNQPQHF. CDR3 coding DNA: TGTGCCATCAGTGATGCGGGGAATAGCAATCAGCCCCAGCATTTT.

This chain links TRBV25-1 with TRBJ1-2, with TRBD1 matching over 8 bases. The CDR3 covers 12 residues. Germline V gene sequence: CDR1 MGHDK, CDR2 SYGVNS. Germline trimming cut 7 bases from V and 4 bases from J; bases unmatched to any gene: 2. CDR3: CASKDRGYGYTF. The CDR3 bases are TGTGCCAGCAAAGACAGGGGCTATGGCTACACCTTC.

The chain links TRBV6-5 to TRBJ2-7; D remains ambiguous. The germline V gene encodes CDR1 MNHEY and CDR2 SVGAGI. This CDR3 region has 13 residues. Between the trimmed V and J ends, which lost 7 bases and 1 base, there was a span of 11 bases. The CDR3 region is CASTSTHSYEQYF. Here the CDR3 DNA reads TGTGCCAGCACCTCGACTCATTCCTACGAGCAGTACTTC.

The gene calls are TRBV14 and TRBJ2-7; perhaps D is TRBD1 or TRBD2 (5 bases each). V lost 2 bases and J 6 bases, leaving 14 bases between the germline ends. Per the germline V gene, CDR1 is SGHDN and CDR2 is FVKESK. This CDR3 comprises 14 residues. The CDR3 is CASSQPSQGPEQYF. The CDR3 DNA reads TGTGCCAGCAGCCAACCGAGCCAGGGACCCGAGCAGTACTTC.

V usage is TRBV29-1 and J usage is TRBJ2-2; maybe TRBD1 (5 bases). The CDR3 runs to 11 residues. The germline V gene encodes CDR1 SQVTM and CDR2 ANQGSEA. CDR3 DNA: TGCGGGATAGGGGTCCCCGGGGAGCTGTTTTTT. It is translated as CGIGVPGELFF.

This clonotype was recorded once. This may be a read error: a much more frequent sequence differs by one nucleotide. The chain joins TRBV12-3 or TRBV12-4 to TRBJ2-2; D call uncertain. This CDR3 region has 13 residues. This CDR3 reads CTSSPGLTGELFF. In DNA, the CDR3 is TGTACCAGCAGTCCGGGCCTCACCGGGGAGCTGTTTTTT.

The gene calls are TRBV5-8 and TRBJ2-7, with 10 nucleotides matching TRBD1. CDR3 length: 16 amino acids. Trimming removed 3 bases from V and 4 bases from J; junction bases left unmatched: 10. Germline V gives CDR1 SGHTS, CDR2 YDEGEE. CDR3 protein: CASSSNRDRGRYEQYF. The CDR3 nucleotides read TGTGCCAGCAGCTCCAACCGGGACAGGGGACGATACGAGCAGTACTTC.

Here the CDR3 reads CASTSGQMTTYEQYF. CDR3 coding DNA: TGTGCCAGTACCTCCGGACAGATGACCACCTACGAGCAGTACTTC. V usage is TRBV7-9 and J usage is TRBJ2-7, with D perhaps matching TRBD1 (6 bases). The CDR3 is 15 residues long. The germline V gene encodes CDR1 SEHNR and CDR2 FQNEAQ (reference sequence). V dropped 9 bases and J dropped 2 bases, with 20 bases sitting between them.

The chain couples TRBV5-1 to TRBJ2-2; D is perhaps TRBD1 (7 bases). Trimming pared 1 base from V and 0 bases from J, leaving 16 bases between. There are 18 residues in the CDR3. CDR1 is SGHRS, CDR2 YFSETQ, per germline. The CDR3 coding sequence is TGCGCCAGCAGCTTGCCTTCCCAGGGGGGCGCGAACACCGGGGAGCTGTTTTTT. This codes for CASSLPSQGGANTGELFF.

This clonotype was counted between two and nine times. The chain recombines TRBV4-1 with TRBJ1-2; 7 bases line up with TRBD1. Per the germline V gene, CDR1 is MGHRA and CDR2 is YSYEKL. Trimming cost V 0 bases and J 6 bases; bases outside gene matches: 4. This CDR3 spans 14 amino acids. The DNA for the CDR3 is TGCGCCAGCAGCCAAGATGACAGGGCCCATGGCTACACCTTC. Amino acid sequence: CASSQDDRAHGYTF.

In its sample, this clonotype was seen a few times. The J gene is TRBJ1-4, the V gene TRBV20-1, with a weak D call TRBD1 (5 bases). The germline CDR1 and CDR2 sequences are DFQATT and SNEGSKA (reference sequence). The CDR3 spans 14 residues. The ends were cut back, 5 bases at V and 4 bases at J, with 14 bases in the middle. CDR3 in amino acids: CSAPSSGFNEKLFF. The CDR3 region has the DNA TGCAGTGCTCCCTCTTCAGGGTTTAATGAAAAACTGTTTTTT.

This clonotype was counted between two and nine times. The chain carries TRBV10-3 and TRBJ2-5; D may correspond to TRBD1 or TRBD2 (5 bases each). CDR1 is ENHRY and CDR2 is SYGVKD in the germline V gene. V dropped 6 bases and J dropped 1 base, with 9 bases sitting between them. The CDR3 is 13 amino acids. The CDR3 loop is CAIRGTGQETQYF. The CDR3 DNA sequence: TGTGCCATCAGGGGGACGGGCCAAGAGACCCAGTACTTC.

This clonotype was detected a few times. This chain links TRBV10-3 with TRBJ2-1; tentative D call: TRBD2 (5 bases). This CDR3 spans 12 amino acids. Germline V gives CDR1 ENHRY, CDR2 SYGVKD. The germline V and J ends were trimmed by 5 bases and 7 bases, with 9 bases remaining between them. In DNA form, the CDR3 reads TGTGCCATCAGTAGGACTCCTAATGAGCAGTTCTTC. Encoded protein: CAISRTPNEQFF.

This clonotype occurred a few times. This chain uses TRBV29-1 with TRBJ2-5, with 7 bases that match TRBD1. V shed 7 bases, J shed 2 bases, and the junction held 4 bases outside the gene matches. The CDR3 runs to 12 residues. Germline V gene lookup returns CDR1 SQVTM and CDR2 ANQGSEA. The CDR3 here is CSGRQGQETQYF. CDR3 coding DNA: TGCAGCGGGAGACAGGGACAAGAGACCCAGTACTTC.